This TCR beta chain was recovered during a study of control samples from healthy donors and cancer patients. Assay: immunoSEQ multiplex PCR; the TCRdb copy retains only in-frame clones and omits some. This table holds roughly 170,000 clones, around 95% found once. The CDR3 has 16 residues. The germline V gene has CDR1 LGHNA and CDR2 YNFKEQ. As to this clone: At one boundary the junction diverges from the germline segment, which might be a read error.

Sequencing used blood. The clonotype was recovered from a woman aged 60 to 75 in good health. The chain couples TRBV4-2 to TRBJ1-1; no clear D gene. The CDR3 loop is CASSQDRVGLNAEAFF. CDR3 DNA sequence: TGTGCCAGCAGCCAAGATAGGGTGGGGTTGAACGCTGAAGCTTTCTTT.